What follows are 16 T cell receptor beta chains derived from one specimen sequenced in a study of shared clonotypes between healthy human individuals. Generated by immunoSEQ multiplex PCR, the TCRdb table keeps only in-frame clones and is missing some. The profile shows roughly 500,000 clones, roughly 83% of them singletons. Sequenced input: PBMCs. These receptors came from a middle-aged woman in good health. Some clones in this sample may be carry-over from other donors' samples.

The V gene is TRBV9, the J gene TRBJ2-1, with no clear D. The V gene's germline CDR1 is SGDLS and CDR2 YYNGEE. Trimming pared 4 bases from V and 10 bases from J, leaving 18 bases between. The CDR3 sequence is 14 residues long. The CDR3 spells CASSSATRFDEQFF. The CDR3 nucleotides are TGTGCCAGCAGCAGCGCGACCCGTTTCGACGAGCAGTTCTTC.

This clone was seen only a few times. The chain is built from TRBV7-9 and TRBJ1-5; D perhaps matches TRBD1 (5 bases). The V gene's germline CDR1 is SEHNR and CDR2 FQNEAQ (reference sequence). This CDR3 region has 14 residues. The germline V and J ends were trimmed by 1 base and 4 bases, with 8 bases remaining between them. CDR3: CASSLGGDNQPQHF. The DNA for the CDR3 is TGTGCCAGCAGCTTAGGAGGGGATAATCAGCCCCAGCATTTT. Full variable domain (rest looked up from reference TRBV7-9 and TRBJ1-5): DTGVSQNPRHKITKRGQNVTFRCDPISEHNRLYWYRQTLGQGPEFLTYFQNEAQLEKSRLLSDRFSAERPKGSFSTLEIQRTEQGDSAMYLCASSLGGDNQPQHFGDGTRLSIL.

The chain is built from TRBV29-1 and TRBJ2-1; TRBD2 aligns across 10 bases. The junction had 12 bases not matched to a gene; V was cut back by 2 bases and J by 8 bases. Germline CDR1 reads SQVTM; CDR2 reads ANQGSEA. This CDR3 has 16 amino acids. CDR3 protein: CSVENAASGREYEQFF. CDR3 nucleotide sequence: TGCAGCGTTGAAAACGCGGCGAGCGGGAGGGAATATGAGCAGTTCTTC.

This chain joins TRBV2 and TRBJ2-1; perhaps TRBD2 as D (5 bases). The length of the CDR3 is 12 residues. CDR1 is SNHLY, CDR2 FYNNEI, per germline. Trimming stripped 5 bases from V and 6 bases from J, with 8 bases between. DNA for the CDR3: TGTGCCAGCAGTTTAAGCGGCAATGAGCAGTTCTTC. Amino acids: CASSLSGNEQFF.

The chain couples TRBV5-5 to TRBJ2-7; D could derive from TRBD1 or TRBD2 (5 bases each). This CDR3 has 15 residues. Trimming took 2 bases from V and 7 from J, leaving 19 bases between them. Germline CDR1 SGHKS, CDR2 YYEKEE (reference sequence). CDR3 region: CASSFGRDGEREQYF. The CDR3 DNA reads as TGTGCCAGCAGCTTTGGTCGGGACGGTGAGCGGGAGCAGTACTTC. The full variable domain, its missing parts supplied by reference TRBV5-5 and TRBJ2-7, is DAGVTQSPTHLIKTRGQQVTLRCSPISGHKSVSWYQQVLGQGPQFIFQYYEKEERGRGNFPDRFSARQFPNYSSELNVNALLLGDSALYLCASSFGRDGEREQYFGPGTRLTVT.

The J gene is TRBJ1-4, the V gene TRBV15; D might be TRBD1 (5 bases). The CDR3 totals 15 residues. V was clipped by 0 bases and J by 0 bases, with 5 bases between them. Germline values: CDR1 LNHNV, CDR2 YYDKDF (reference sequence). CDR3 sequence (DNA): TGTGCCACCAGCAGAGAGGGGGCAACTAATGAAAAACTGTTTTTT. Its translation is CATSREGATNEKLFF.

This rearrangement joins TRBV2 to TRBJ1-1, with unresolved D. This CDR3 region has 13 residues. CDR1 is SNHLY and CDR2 is FYNNEI in the germline V gene. V gave up 6 bases and J gave up 10 bases, with 18 bases separating them. In nucleotides, the CDR3 is TGTGCCAGCAGGGGAACAGTCCATCGAGGAGCTTTCTTT. This codes for CASRGTVHRGAFF.

The rearrangement links TRBV6-5 to TRBJ2-3; the match to TRBD2 covers 7 bases. In germline, CDR1 is MNHEY, CDR2 SVGAGI. The CDR3 covers 15 residues. V trimming: 6 bases; J trimming: 0 bases; junction bases outside the gene matches: 6. CDR3 in amino acids: CASRNSGQSTDTQYF. CDR3 coding DNA: TGTGCCAGCAGAAATAGCGGGCAGAGCACAGATACGCAGTATTTT.

This chain joins TRBV7-2 and TRBJ2-5, with a weak D call TRBD2 (6 bases). V was pared by 7 bases and J by 5 bases, with 20 bases between. The CDR3 is 15 residues long. The germline gives CDR1 SGHTA, CDR2 FQGNSA. CDR3 protein: CASIKNRGAGETQYF. The CDR3 DNA is TGTGCCAGCATCAAGAATCGAGGGGCGGGGGAGACCCAGTACTTC.

The V and J genes are TRBV7-3 and TRBJ2-5, with TRBD2 as a possible D gene (6 bases). The CDR3 consists of 15 residues. Trimming stripped 0 bases from V and 5 bases from J, with 13 bases between. Germline V gene data show CDR1 as SGHTA and CDR2 as FQGTGA. The CDR3 sequence: CASSLTRDSFETQYF. In DNA, the CDR3 is TGTGCCAGCAGCTTAACGCGGGACTCCTTTGAGACCCAGTACTTC.

The rearrangement links TRBV30 to TRBJ1-6; D is unclear. Germline V gene lookup returns CDR1 GTSNPN and CDR2 SVGIG (reference sequence). Trimming removed 1 base at V and 9 bases at J, with 10 bases between. The CDR3 sequence is 13 residues long. The CDR3, as DNA: TGTGCCTGGAGTGGACATAAGAGTTCACCCCTCCACTTT. Amino acids: CAWSGHKSSPLHF.

The CDR3 sequence is CASSLFVGELFF. The CDR3 coding sequence is TGTGCCAGCAGTTTGTTTGTCGGGGAGCTGTTTTTT. The chain has TRBV28 and TRBJ2-2; D unclear. This CDR3 contains 12 residues. From germline, CDR1 is MDHEN and CDR2 SYDVKM. V shed 3 bases and J shed 7 bases, with 6 bases lying between them.

The rearrangement uses TRBV6-4 and TRBJ2-3; D might be TRBD2 (6 bases). The CDR3 has 15 residues. Trimming left V 3 bases short and J 2 bases short, with 12 bases between. Germline V gene lookup returns CDR1 MRHNA and CDR2 SNTAGT. CDR3 sequence (DNA): TGTGCCAGCAGTGATGTAGCGGATTCCACAGATACGCAGTATTTT. Translation gives CASSDVADSTDTQYF.

This rearrangement joins TRBV5-6 to TRBJ1-4; TRBD1 aligns across 9 bases. V was clipped by 4 bases and J by 1 base; unmatched bases: 14. CDR1 is SGHDT, CDR2 YYEEEE, per germline. The CDR3 sequence is 19 residues long. For the CDR3, the DNA is TGTGCCAGCAGCCGGCCGGGACAGGGACCGTTAAGAACTAATGAAAAACTGTTTTTT. Protein: CASSRPGQGPLRTNEKLFF.

The chain joins TRBV6-4 to TRBJ2-1, with 12 bases that match TRBD2. Germline CDR1 and CDR2: MRHNA and SNTAGT. CDR3 size: 16 residues. V gave up 3 bases and J gave up 8 bases; unmatched junction bases: 8. The CDR3 loop reads CASSEGRLAGGDEQFF. The CDR3 region has the DNA TGTGCCAGCAGTGAAGGTCGGCTAGCGGGAGGGGATGAGCAGTTCTTC.

The genes are TRBV9 and TRBJ2-2, with D perhaps matching TRBD2 (6 bases). The CDR3 has 18 residues. Germline lookup yields CDR1 SGDLS and CDR2 YYNGEE. Between the trimmed V and J ends, which lost 3 bases and 4 bases, there was a span of 22 bases. Written as DNA, the CDR3 is TGTGCCAGCAGCGCCTCCGGGACTCCCCTAGGATCCACCGGGGAGCTGTTTTTT. This translates into CASSASGTPLGSTGELFF.